This T cell receptor beta chain was found in a study of T-cell reconstitution after alpha-beta-depleted transplantation in children. J was trimmed by 2 bases and V by 3 bases; bases with no gene match: 4. The CDR3 loop spans 14 amino acids. Germline loops: CDR1 MNHEY, CDR2 SMNVEV (reference sequence). Unique molecular identifiers were used in preparing the TCRbeta library. TCRdb ran MiXCR on the PCR reads and lists one entry per CDR3 protein. The sample yields over 300,000 distinct CDR3 sequences, approximately 10% seen once. In its sample, this clonotype was seen a few times. The chain recombines TRBV27 with TRBJ2-7; 7 bases align to TRBD2. This sample comprised PBMCs from the stem cell graft donor, obtained from the stem cell graft. The receptor comes from a human donor who donated a stem cell graft to a child with acute lymphoblastic leukemia. The CDR3 here is CASSFGGLAYEQYF. CDR3 DNA: TGTGCCAGCAGTTTCGGGGGGTTGGCCTACGAGCAGTACTTC.